This entry is about one TCR beta chain. The sample comes from a study of T-cell reconstitution after alpha-beta-depleted transplantation in children. The germline V gene has CDR1 MNHEY and CDR2 SVGEGT. V was cut by 8 bases and J by 1 base, with 8 bases left in between. The CDR3 loop spans 13 amino acids. The TCRbeta library incorporated unique molecular identifiers. TCRdb re-called the PCR reads with MiXCR, one entry per CDR3 protein. The table includes 300,000 to 400,000 distinct CDR3 sequences, about 14% detected once. This specimen was PBMCs, taken from the stem cell graft. The rearrangement links TRBV6-2 or TRBV6-3 to TRBJ2-2; D gene unclear. The sequence was obtained from a human donor who donated a stem cell graft to a child with Fanconi anemia. The CDR3, as DNA: TGTGCCAGCCTCCCGGGGAACACCGGGGAGCTGTTTTTT. Translated, it gives CASLPGNTGELFF.